This TCR beta chain was captured by sequencing in a study of control samples from healthy donors and cancer patients. Only one count was recorded for this clone. The assay was immunoSEQ multiplex PCR, and TCRdb's table has in-frame clones only and misses some. The profile shows around 68,000 clones, approximately 86% of them singletons. The sequence came from a man aged 55 to 70 in good health. The sample taken for sequencing was blood.

CDR3 in amino acids: CASSRTESNQPQHF. The CDR3 DNA reads as TGTGCCAGCAGTAGGACAGAGAGCAATCAGCCCCAGCATTTT. The chain links TRBV2 to TRBJ1-5; D possibly corresponds to TRBD1 (6 bases). In germline, CDR1 is SNHLY, CDR2 FYNNEI. The CDR3 totals 14 residues. The V gene lost 5 bases and the J gene lost 1 base, with 9 bases spanning the gap.